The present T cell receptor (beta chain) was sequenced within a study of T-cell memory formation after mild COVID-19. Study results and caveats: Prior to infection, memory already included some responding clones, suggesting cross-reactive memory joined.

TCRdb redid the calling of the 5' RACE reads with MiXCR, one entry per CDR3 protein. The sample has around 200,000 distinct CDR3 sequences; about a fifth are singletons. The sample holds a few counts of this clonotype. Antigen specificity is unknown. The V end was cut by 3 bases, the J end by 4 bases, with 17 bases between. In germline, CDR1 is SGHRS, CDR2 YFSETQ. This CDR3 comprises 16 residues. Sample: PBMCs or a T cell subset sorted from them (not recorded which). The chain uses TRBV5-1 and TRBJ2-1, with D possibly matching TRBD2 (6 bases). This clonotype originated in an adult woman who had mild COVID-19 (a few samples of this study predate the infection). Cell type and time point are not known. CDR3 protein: CASSSLPGLEYNEQFF. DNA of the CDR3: TGCGCCAGCAGCTCGTTACCGGGACTGGAGTACAATGAGCAGTTCTTC.